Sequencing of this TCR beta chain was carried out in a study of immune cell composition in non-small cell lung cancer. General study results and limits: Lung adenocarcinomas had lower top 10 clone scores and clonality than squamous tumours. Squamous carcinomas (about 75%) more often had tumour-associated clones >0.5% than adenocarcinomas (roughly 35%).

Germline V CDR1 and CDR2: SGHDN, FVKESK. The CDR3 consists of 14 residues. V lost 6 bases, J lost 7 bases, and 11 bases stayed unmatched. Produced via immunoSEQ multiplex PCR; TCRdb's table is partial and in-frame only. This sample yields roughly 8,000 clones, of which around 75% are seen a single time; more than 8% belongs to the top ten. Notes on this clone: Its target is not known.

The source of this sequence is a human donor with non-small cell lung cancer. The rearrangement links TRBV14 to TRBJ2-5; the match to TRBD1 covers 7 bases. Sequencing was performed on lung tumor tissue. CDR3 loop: CASRRQGDPGTQYF. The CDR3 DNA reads TGTGCCAGCAGGCGCCAGGGGGACCCAGGGACCCAGTACTTC.